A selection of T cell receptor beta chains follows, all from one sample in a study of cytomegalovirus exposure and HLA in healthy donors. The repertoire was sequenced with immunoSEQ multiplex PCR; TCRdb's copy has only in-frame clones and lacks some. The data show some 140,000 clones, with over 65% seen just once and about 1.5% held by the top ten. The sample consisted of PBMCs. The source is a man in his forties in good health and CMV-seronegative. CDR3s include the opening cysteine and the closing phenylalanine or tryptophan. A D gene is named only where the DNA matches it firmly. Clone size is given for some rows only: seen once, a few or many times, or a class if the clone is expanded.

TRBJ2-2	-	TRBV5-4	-	TGTGCCAGCAGCTTTCATGGACTAAACACCGGGGAGCTGTTTTTT	CASSFHGLNTGELFF
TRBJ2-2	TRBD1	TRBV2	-	TGTGCCAGCAGTGACCCAGGGGGCGCTCGGACCGGGGAGCTGTTTTTT	CASSDPGGARTGELFF
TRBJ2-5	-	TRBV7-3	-	TGTGCCAGCAGCTTAACGGGTGCTGCGGGAGAGACCCAGTACTTC	CASSLTGAAGETQYF
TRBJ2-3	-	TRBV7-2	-	TGTGCCAGCAGCTTATCGGGGGAAAGGGCAGATACGCAGTATTTT	CASSLSGERADTQYF
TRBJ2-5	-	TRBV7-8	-	TGTGCCAGCAGCCAACCAGAACGGGGGCAAGAGACCCAGTACTTC	CASSQPERGQETQYF
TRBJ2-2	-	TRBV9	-	TGTGCCAGCAGCGTAGGGGCCGGTTTGTACACCGGGGAGCTGTTTTTT	CASSVGAGLYTGELFF
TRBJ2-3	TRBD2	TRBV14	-	TGTGCCAGCAGCCAAGCCCTCCTAGCGGGAGTTTTCACAGATACGCAGTATTTT	CASSQALLAGVFTDTQYF
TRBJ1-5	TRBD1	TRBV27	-	TGTGCCAGCAGGGGACAGAACAATCAGCCCCAGCATTTT	CASRGQNNQPQHF
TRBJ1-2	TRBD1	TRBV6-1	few	TGTGCCAGCAGTGAAGGCAGGGGGCAATCTGATGGCTACACCTTC	CASSEGRGQSDGYTF
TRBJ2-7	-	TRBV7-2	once	TGTGCCAGCAGCACACACTACGAGCAGTACTTC	CASSTHYEQYF
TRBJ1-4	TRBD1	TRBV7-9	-	TGTGCCAGCAGCTTAGTATACGGGACAGCTAATGAAAAACTGTTTTTT	CASSLVYGTANEKLFF
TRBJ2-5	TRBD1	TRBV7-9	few	TGTGCCAGCAGCTCGACAGGGGGCGAAAAGACCCAGTACTTC	CASSSTGGEKTQYF
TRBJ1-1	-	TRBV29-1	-	TGCAGCGTTGATGAGGGGAACACTGAAGCTTTCTTT	CSVDEGNTEAFF
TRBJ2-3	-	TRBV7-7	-	TGTGCTAGCAGCACGGGACTCAGCACAGATACGCAGTATTTT	CASSTGLSTDTQYF
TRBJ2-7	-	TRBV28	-	TGTGCCAGCAGCGCCCCGGGTTTACTGTACGAGCAGTACTTC	CASSAPGLLYEQYF
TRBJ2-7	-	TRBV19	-	TGTGCCAGTAGTACCTTCAGGGGTCTATCCGGAGACGAGCAGTACTTC	CASSTFRGLSGDEQYF
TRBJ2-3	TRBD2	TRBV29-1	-	TGCAGCTCACGACTAGCGGGAGCATCAGATACGCAGTATTTT	CSSRLAGASDTQYF
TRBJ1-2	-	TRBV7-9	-	TGTTCCAGCAGCTCCGACTACTATGGCTACACCTTC	CSSSSDYYGYTF
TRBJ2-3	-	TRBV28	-	TGTGCCAGCAGCGTATCCACAGATACGCAGTATTTT	CASSVSTDTQYF
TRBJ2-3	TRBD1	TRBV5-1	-	TGCGCCAGCAGCTCCCAGGGGGAGGATACGCAGTATTTT	CASSSQGEDTQYF
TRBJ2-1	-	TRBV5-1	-	TGCGCCAGCAGCTTGGTCCGACTTCAAGATGAGCAGTTCTTC	CASSLVRLQDEQFF
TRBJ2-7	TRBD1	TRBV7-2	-	TGTGCCAGCAGCTTAGAGGCCGGGACAGTCTACGAGCAGTACTTC	CASSLEAGTVYEQYF
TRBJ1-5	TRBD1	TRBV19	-	TGTGCCAGTAGTATGACAGGGGCCCCCAATCAGCCCCAGCATTTT	CASSMTGAPNQPQHF
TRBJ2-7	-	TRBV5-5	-	TGTGCCAGCAGCTTGTATCAGGGATCCTACGAGCAGTACTTC	CASSLYQGSYEQYF
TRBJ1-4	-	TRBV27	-	TGTGCCAGCGGGCTTTATGCAACTAATGAAAAACTGTTTTTT	CASGLYATNEKLFF